This T cell receptor (beta chain) was identified during a study of blood T cell repertoires in COVID-19. Libraries were prepared by immunoSEQ multiplex PCR; TCRdb keeps only in-frame clonotypes and omits some of them. The data contain about 71,000 clones, 65% to 80% of them seen just once; the ten biggest clones take up around 30%. This CDR3 has 17 residues. V shed 4 bases and J 3 bases; nucleotides not matched to a gene: 9. Germline assignment: CDR1 ENHRY and CDR2 SYGVKD. The sequence derives from a woman at least 80 years old with active or convalescent COVID-19. Source material: peripheral blood. This rearrangement joins TRBV10-3 to TRBJ1-3, with 10 bases identical to TRBD1. CDR3 sequence (DNA): TGTGCCATCAGTGGAGTACCGGGACAGGGGTATGGAAACACCATATATTTT. It codes for CAISGVPGQGYGNTIYF.